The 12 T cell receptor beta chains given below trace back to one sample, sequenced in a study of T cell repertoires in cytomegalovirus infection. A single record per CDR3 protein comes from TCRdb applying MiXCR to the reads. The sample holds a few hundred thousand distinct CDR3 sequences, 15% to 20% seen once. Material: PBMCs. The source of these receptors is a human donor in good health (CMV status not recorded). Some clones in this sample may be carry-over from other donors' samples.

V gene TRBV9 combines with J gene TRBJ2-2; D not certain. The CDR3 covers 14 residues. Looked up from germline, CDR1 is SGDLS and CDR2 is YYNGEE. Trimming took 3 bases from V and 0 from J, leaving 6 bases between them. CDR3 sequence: CASSARTNTGELFF. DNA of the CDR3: TGTGCCAGCAGCGCACGGACGAACACCGGGGAGCTGTTTTTT.

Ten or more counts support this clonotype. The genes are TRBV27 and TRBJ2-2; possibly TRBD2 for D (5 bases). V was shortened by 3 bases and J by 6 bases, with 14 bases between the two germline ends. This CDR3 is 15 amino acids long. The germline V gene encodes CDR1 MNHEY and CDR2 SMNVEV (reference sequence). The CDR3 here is CASSLRLARAGELFF. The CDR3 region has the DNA TGTGCCAGCAGTTTGCGGCTAGCTCGCGCCGGGGAGCTGTTTTTT.

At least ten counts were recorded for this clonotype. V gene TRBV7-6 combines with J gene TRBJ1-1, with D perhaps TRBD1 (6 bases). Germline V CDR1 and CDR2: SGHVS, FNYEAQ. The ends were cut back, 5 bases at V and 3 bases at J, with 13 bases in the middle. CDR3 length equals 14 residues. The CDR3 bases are TGTGCCAGCAGCCAAAGGACAGCTGACACTGAAGCTTTCTTT. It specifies CASSQRTADTEAFF.

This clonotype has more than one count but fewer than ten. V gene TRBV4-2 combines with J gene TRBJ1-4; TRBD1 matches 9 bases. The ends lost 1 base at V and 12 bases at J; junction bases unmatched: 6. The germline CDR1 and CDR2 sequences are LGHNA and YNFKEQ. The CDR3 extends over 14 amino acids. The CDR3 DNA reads TGTGCCAGCAGCCAAGTGGGACAGGGAAGGGAACTGTTTTTT. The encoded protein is CASSQVGQGRELFF.

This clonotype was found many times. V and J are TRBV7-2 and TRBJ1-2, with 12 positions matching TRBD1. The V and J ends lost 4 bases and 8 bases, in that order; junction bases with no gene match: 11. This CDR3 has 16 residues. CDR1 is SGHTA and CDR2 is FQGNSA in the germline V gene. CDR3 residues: CASSSAGTGGHRGYTF. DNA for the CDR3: TGTGCCAGCAGCTCGGCTGGGACAGGGGGCCATCGGGGCTACACCTTC.

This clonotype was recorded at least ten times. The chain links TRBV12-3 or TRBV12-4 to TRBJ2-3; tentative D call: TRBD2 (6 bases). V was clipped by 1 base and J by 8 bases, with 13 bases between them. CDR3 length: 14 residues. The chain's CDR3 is CASSLGRESGTQYF. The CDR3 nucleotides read TGTGCCAGCAGTTTAGGCCGGGAGTCCGGTACGCAGTATTTT.

The CDR3 sequence: CASSLEGGGKTQYF. The CDR3 nucleotides read TGTGCCAGCAGCCTTGAGGGGGGTGGAAAGACCCAGTACTTC. The chain uses TRBV27 and TRBJ2-5, with D tentatively TRBD1 or TRBD2 (6 bases each). This CDR3 comprises 14 residues. CDR1 is MNHEY, CDR2 SMNVEV, per germline (reference sequence). The ends were cut back, 6 bases at V and 6 bases at J, with 17 bases in the middle.

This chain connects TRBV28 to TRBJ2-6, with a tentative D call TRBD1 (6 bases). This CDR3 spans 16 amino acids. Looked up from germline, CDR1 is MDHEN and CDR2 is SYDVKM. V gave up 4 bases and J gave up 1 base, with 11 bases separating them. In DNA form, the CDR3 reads TGTGCCAGCAGTTCGACAGGTATATCTGGGGCCAACGTCCTGACTTTC. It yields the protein CASSSTGISGANVLTF.

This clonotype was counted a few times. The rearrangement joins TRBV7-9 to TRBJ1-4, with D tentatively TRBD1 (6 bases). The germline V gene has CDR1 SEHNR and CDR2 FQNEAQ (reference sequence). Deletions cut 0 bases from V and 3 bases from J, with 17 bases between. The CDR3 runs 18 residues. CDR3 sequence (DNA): TGTGCCAGCAGCTTAGCCCTCAATGCGCAGGGGTCTAATGAAAAACTGTTTTTT. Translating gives CASSLALNAQGSNEKLFF.

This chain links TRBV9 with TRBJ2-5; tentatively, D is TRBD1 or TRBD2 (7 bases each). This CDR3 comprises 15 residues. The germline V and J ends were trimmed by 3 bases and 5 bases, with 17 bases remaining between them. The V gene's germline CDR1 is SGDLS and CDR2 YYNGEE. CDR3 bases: TGTGCCAGCAGCGCGACAGGGCTTAGCGGGGAGACCCAGTACTTC. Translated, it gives CASSATGLSGETQYF.

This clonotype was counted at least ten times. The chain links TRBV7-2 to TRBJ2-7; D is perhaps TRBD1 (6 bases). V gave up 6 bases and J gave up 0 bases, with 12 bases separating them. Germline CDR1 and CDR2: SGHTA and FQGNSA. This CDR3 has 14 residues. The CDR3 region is CASSLQGSSYEQYF. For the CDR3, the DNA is TGTGCCAGCAGTTTACAGGGATCCTCCTACGAGCAGTACTTC.

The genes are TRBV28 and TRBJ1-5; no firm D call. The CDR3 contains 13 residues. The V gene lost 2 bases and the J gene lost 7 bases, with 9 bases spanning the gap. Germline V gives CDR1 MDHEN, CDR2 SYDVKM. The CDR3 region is CASSLPSGQPQHF. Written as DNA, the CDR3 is TGTGCCAGCAGTTTACCCTCTGGACAGCCCCAGCATTTT.